A single sample gave rise to the 5 T cell receptor beta chains below, sequenced in a study of CD8 T cells in ankylosing spondylitis. Each CDR3 protein is one row after TCRdb ran MiXCR on the 5' RACE reads. The repertoire has about 240,000 distinct CDR3 sequences, roughly 10% of them found once; the top ten carry less than 8%. Sequencing was performed on blood, either unsorted or a sorted T cell fraction (not recorded which). These receptors were obtained from a male donor with ankylosing spondylitis or in good health (not recorded which).

The chain joins TRBV9 to TRBJ2-7; 8 nucleotides agree with TRBD2. Germline CDR1 reads SGDLS; CDR2 reads YYNGEE. This CDR3 spans 15 amino acids. J gave up 3 bases and V 0 bases, and 5 bases lay outside the gene matches. The CDR3 DNA reads TGTGCCAGCAGCGTAGGCGGGGGGCCCCTCTACGAGCAGTACTTC. It yields the protein CASSVGGGPLYEQYF. The full variable domain, with the rest looked up from reference TRBV9 and TRBJ2-7, is DSGVTQTPKHLITATGQRVTLRCSPRSGDLSVYWYQQSLDQGLQFLIQYYNGEERAKGNILERFSAQQFPDLHSELNLSSLELGDSALYFCASSVGGGPLYEQYFGPGTRLTVT.

This clonotype was recorded a few times. The genes are TRBV4-2 and TRBJ2-5; 8 nucleotides match TRBD1. The CDR3 runs to 15 residues. V trimming: 0 bases; J trimming: 5 bases; junction bases outside the gene matches: 5. CDR1 and CDR2 from the germline V gene are LGHNA and YNFKEQ. CDR3 DNA sequence: TGTGCCAGCAGCCAAGAGGACAGGGCAAAGGAGACCCAGTACTTC. Translation gives CASSQEDRAKETQYF.

This CDR3 is CASTQGQGARTGELFF. The CDR3 DNA reads as TGTGCCAGCACCCAAGGACAGGGGGCAAGGACCGGGGAGCTGTTTTTT. This chain links TRBV6-1 with TRBJ2-2; the match to TRBD1 covers 11 bases. The CDR3 runs to 16 residues. V trimming: 7 bases; J trimming: 5 bases; junction bases outside the gene matches: 9. The germline CDR1 and CDR2 sequences are MNHNS and SASEGT.

In DNA form, the CDR3 reads TGTGCCAGCAGCGGAAGGCGGCTAGCGAGTGTCTACGAGCAGTACTTC. It translates to CASSGRRLASVYEQYF. The chain carries TRBV7-8 and TRBJ2-7; a weak D match, TRBD2 (6 bases). Germline V gene sequence: CDR1 SGHVS, CDR2 FQNEAQ. The ends were cut back, 5 bases at V and 3 bases at J, with 20 bases in the middle. The CDR3 covers 16 residues.

This clonotype was counted at least ten times. The rearrangement uses TRBV12-3 or TRBV12-4 and TRBJ2-7; D is unclear. The V end lost 6 bases, the J end lost 1 base, and 16 bases lay between the germline ends. This CDR3 spans 15 amino acids. The CDR3 protein is CASSDLFPDSYEQYF. DNA for the CDR3: TGTGCCAGCAGCGACCTGTTTCCGGATTCCTACGAGCAGTACTTC.